Sequencing of this T cell receptor beta chain was carried out in a study of blood T cells in healthy people across ages. Across the whole study: Using template switching, researchers captured about one barcoded beta molecule for each two T cells.

A few counts support this clonotype. The CDR3 covers 13 residues. Per germline, CDR1 SGHRS and CDR2 YFSETQ. V lost 8 bases and J 5 bases, leaving 16 bases between the germline ends. Then a second PCR, running roughly 7 to 11 cycles, was carried out with a sample-barcoded 5' primer and a J-beta primer mix. The template-switch adaptor was a 5' adaptor with 12 random nucleotides. It tagged each cDNA molecule. A single record per CDR3 protein comes from TCRdb applying MiXCR to the 5' RACE reads. Found here are around 1,500,000 distinct CDR3 sequences, about 30% of them singletons; the top ten hold 7.7%. Material: blood. The V call is TRBV5-1, the J call TRBJ1-1, with D maybe TRBD1 (5 bases). This receptor was identified in a woman in her 30s in good health. CDR3 sequence reads: CASTWGLGTEAFF. As DNA, the CDR3 is TGCGCCAGTACCTGGGGCCTGGGTACTGAAGCTTTCTTT.